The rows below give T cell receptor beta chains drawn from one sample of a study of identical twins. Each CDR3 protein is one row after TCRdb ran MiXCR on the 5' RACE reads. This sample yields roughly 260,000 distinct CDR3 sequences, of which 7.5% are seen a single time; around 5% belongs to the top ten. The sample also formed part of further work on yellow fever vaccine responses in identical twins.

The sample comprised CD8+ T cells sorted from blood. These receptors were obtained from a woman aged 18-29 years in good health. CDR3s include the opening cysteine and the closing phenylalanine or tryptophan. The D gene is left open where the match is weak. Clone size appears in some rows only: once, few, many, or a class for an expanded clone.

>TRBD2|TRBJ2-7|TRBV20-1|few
TGCAGTGCTAGTAGACTAGCGGGACTGATCGAGGGAAGTTTCTACGAGCAGTACTTC
CSASRLAGLIEGSFYEQYF
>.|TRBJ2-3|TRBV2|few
TGTGCCAGCAGTGAAGCTCTTGAGGGCTTTAGCACAGATACGCAGTATTTT
CASSEALEGFSTDTQYF
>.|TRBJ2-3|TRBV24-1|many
TGTGCCACCAGTGCGAGCACAGATACGCAGTATTTT
CATSASTDTQYF
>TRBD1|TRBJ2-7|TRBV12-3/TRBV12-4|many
TGTGCCAGCAGACCCGGGACAGCCTACTCCTACGAGCAGTACTTC
CASRPGTAYSYEQYF
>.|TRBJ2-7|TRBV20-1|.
TGCAGTGCTAGCCCAGGATCCCCCTACGAGCAGTACTTC
CSASPGSPYEQYF
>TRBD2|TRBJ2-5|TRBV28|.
TGTGCCAGCAGTTTAGATGCGGGAGTTAGACTTCAGACCCAGTACTTC
CASSLDAGVRLQTQYF
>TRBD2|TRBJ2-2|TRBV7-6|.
TGTGCCAGCAGCTTAGTCGGGGGACTAGCGGATCGAACGAACACCGGGGAGCTGTTTTTT
CASSLVGGLADRTNTGELFF
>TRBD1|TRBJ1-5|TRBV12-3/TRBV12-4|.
TGTGCCAGCAGTGGGACAGAAGCTAATCAGCCCCAGCATTTT
CASSGTEANQPQHF
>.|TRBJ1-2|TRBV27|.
TGTGCCAGCAGATTATCCCGGGCCTATGGCTACACCTTC
CASRLSRAYGYTF
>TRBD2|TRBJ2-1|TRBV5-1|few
TGCGCCAGCAGCTGGTCGACTAGCGGGAGTGTCGATGAGCAGTTCTTC
CASSWSTSGSVDEQFF
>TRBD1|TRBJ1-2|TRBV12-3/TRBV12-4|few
TGTGCCAGCACCTCAGGGGGCGTCTATGGCTACACCTTC
CASTSGGVYGYTF
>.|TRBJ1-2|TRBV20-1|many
TGCAGTGCTAAGACAGCGCACTATGGCTACACCTTC
CSAKTAHYGYTF
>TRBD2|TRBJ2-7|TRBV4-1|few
TGCGCCAGCAGCGGGACTAGCGCACGTAGCTCCTACGAGCAGTACTTC
CASSGTSARSSYEQYF
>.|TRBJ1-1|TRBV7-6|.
TGTGCCAGCAGCCCAGGCGTGTCAGCTACGTTGAACACTGAAGCTTTCTTT
CASSPGVSATLNTEAFF
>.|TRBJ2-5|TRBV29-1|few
TGCAGCGTTGTAGTCCCTGGGGCAGGGTATTTCCAAGAGACCCAGTACTTC
CSVVVPGAGYFQETQYF
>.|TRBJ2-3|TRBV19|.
TGTGCCAGTAGTATACTTGGCTACACAGATACGCAGTATTTT
CASSILGYTDTQYF
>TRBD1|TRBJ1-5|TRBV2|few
TGTGCCAGCAGACCCAAGGGACAGGGGGCCAATCAGCCCCAGCATTTT
CASRPKGQGANQPQHF
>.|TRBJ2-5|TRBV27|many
TGTGCCAGCAGTTTTAGGGGGAGGCTCCAAGAGACCCAGTACTTC
CASSFRGRLQETQYF
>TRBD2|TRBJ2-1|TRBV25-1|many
TGTGCCAGCAGTGAATTGAGCGGGAGGGCCTACAATGAGCAGTTCTTC
CASSELSGRAYNEQFF
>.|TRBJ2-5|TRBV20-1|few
TGCAGTGCTAGAAGAGGGGATGGATTGGAGACCCAGTACTTC
CSARRGDGLETQYF
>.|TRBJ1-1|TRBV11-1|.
TGTGCCAGCAGCTGGGGACCGCTGACGAACACTGAAGCTTTCTTT
CASSWGPLTNTEAFF
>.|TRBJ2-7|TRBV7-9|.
TGTGCCAGCAGCCCTCTGACGGGCAGGCAGTACTTC
CASSPLTGRQYF
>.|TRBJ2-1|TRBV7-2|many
TGTGCCAGCAGCTTAACGCGGTGGGGGGCAACAGAGCAGTTCTTC
CASSLTRWGATEQFF
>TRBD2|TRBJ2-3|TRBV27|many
TGTGCCAGCAGTTTATACTCGGCCGGGACTAGCGGGATGAGCACAGATACGCAGTATTTT
CASSLYSAGTSGMSTDTQYF
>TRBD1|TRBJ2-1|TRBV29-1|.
TGCAGCGTTGACCCCGGGACAGGGAAAAATGAGCAGTTCTTC
CSVDPGTGKNEQFF
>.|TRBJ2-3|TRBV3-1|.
TGTGCCAGCAGCCAAGTGGACCTCCTGGGGGATACGCAGTATTTT
CASSQVDLLGDTQYF
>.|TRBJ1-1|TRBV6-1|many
TGTGCCAGCAGCCCACGGGAGAACACTGAAGCTTTCTTT
CASSPRENTEAFF
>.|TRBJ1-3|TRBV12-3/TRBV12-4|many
TGTGCCAGCAGTTTAGGACAGCTCTCTGGAAACACCATATATTTT
CASSLGQLSGNTIYF
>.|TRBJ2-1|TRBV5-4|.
TGTGCCAGCAGCCCGGGACCAGCCCCTTATGAGCAGTTCTTC
CASSPGPAPYEQFF
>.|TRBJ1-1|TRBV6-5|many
TGTGCCAGCAGTGCAGGGCTCTCTGAAGCTTTCTTT
CASSAGLSEAFF
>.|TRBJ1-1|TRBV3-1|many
TGTGCCAGCAGCCAAGACTTACGGGACACTGAAGCTTTCTTT
CASSQDLRDTEAFF
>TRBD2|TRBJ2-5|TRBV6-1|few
TGTGCCAGCAGCCCCTTAGCGGGAGGGGGACAAGAGACCCAGTACTTC
CASSPLAGGGQETQYF
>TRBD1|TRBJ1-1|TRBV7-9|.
TGTGCCAGCAGCTTAGGACAGGGGAATGAAGCTTTCTTT
CASSLGQGNEAFF
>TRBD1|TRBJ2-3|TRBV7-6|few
TGTGCCAGCAGCTTATCGGGACAGGGTCTGAATACGCAGTATTTT
CASSLSGQGLNTQYF
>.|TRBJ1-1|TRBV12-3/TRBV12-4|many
TGTGCCAGCAGTTCCGGGGACCCAGGAAACACTGAAGCTTTCTTT
CASSSGDPGNTEAFF
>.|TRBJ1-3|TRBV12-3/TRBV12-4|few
TGTGCCAGCAGTTTAGGACCTGGAAACACCATATATTTT
CASSLGPGNTIYF
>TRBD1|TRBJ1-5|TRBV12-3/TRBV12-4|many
TGTGCCAGCAGTTCAACCGGGACAGTCAGTCAGCCCCAGCATTTT
CASSSTGTVSQPQHF
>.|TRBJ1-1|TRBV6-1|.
TGTGCCAGCAGTGAAGCGAGTGGGGGACGCCCGAACACTGAAGCTTTCTTT
CASSEASGGRPNTEAFF
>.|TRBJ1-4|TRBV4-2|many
TGTGCCAGCAGCCAAGAAGGCCAGGCAACTAATGAAAAACTGTTTTTT
CASSQEGQATNEKLFF
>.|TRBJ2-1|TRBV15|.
TGTGCCACCAGCAGGCCTTGGGGTGAGGGTGAGCAGTTCTTC
CATSRPWGEGEQFF
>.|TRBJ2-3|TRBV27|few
TGTGCCAGCAGTTTATATCCAACGCAGGCAGATACGCAGTATTTT
CASSLYPTQADTQYF
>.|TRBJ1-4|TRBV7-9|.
TGTGCCAGCAGCGCAACTGAAAAACTGTTTTTT
CASSATEKLFF
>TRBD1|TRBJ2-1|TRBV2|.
TGTGCCAGCAGGTTGACAGGGGGCGATGAGCAGTTCTTC
CASRLTGGDEQFF
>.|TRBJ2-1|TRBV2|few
TGTGCCAGCATCGCCGGGAGAGAGTCGTTCTTC
CASIAGRESFF
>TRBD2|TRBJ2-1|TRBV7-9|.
TGTGCCAGCAGCTTAGAGACGACTAGCGGGACTAATGAGCAGTTCTTC
CASSLETTSGTNEQFF
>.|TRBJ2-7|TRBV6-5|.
TGTGCCAGCAGTTACTCAGGGGGAACCACCTACGAGCAGTACTTC
CASSYSGGTTYEQYF
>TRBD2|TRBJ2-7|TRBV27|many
TGTGCCAGCAGTTTATCGGGGGGGTCCCCACCCTACGAGCAGTACTTC
CASSLSGGSPPYEQYF
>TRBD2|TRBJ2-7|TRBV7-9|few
TGTGCCAGCAGTTTACTAGCGGAGAGCTCCTACGAGCAGTACTTC
CASSLLAESSYEQYF
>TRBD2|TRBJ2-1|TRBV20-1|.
TGCAGTGCTAGGCTAGCGGGAGTCGACTACAATGAGCAGTTCTTC
CSARLAGVDYNEQFF
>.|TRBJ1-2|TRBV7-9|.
TGTGCCAGCAGCTTATCTATCGACCCTTCTAGCTACACCTTC
CASSLSIDPSSYTF
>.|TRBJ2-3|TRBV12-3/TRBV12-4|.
TGTGCCAGCAGTTTAGCTGGTGATAGTCGGTATTTT
CASSLAGDSRYF
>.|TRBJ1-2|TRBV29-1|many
TGCAGTGTGGCCCTTAACTATGGCTACACCTTC
CSVALNYGYTF